Listed here are 26 T cell receptor beta chains from one sample, sequenced in a study of blood T cell repertoires in COVID-19. Here immunoSEQ multiplex PCR was the method, and the copy in TCRdb shows in-frame clones only, minus some. The data contain about 280,000 clones, approximately 86% of them singletons. The specimen sequenced was peripheral blood. The receptors come from a man in his forties with active or convalescent COVID-19.

The chain uses TRBV12-5 and TRBJ1-1; 8 bases match TRBD1. The CDR3 loop spans 19 amino acids. With 3 bases clipped from V and 0 bases from J, the junction kept 15 bases outside the gene matches. CDR1 is LGHNT, CDR2 FRNRAP, per germline. The CDR3 loop reads CASGFLLPGQGKLNTEAFF. In DNA, the CDR3 is TGTGCTAGTGGTTTCCTATTACCAGGACAGGGAAAATTGAACACTGAAGCTTTCTTT. The whole variable domain, remainder taken from reference TRBV12-5 and TRBJ1-1, is DARVTQTPRHKVTEMGQEVTMRCQPILGHNTVFWYRQTMMQGLELLAYFRNRAPLDDSGMPKDRFSAEMPDATLATLKIQPSEPRDSAVYFCASGFLLPGQGKLNTEAFFGQGTRLTVV.

This chain joins TRBV12-3 or TRBV12-4 and TRBJ1-1; 7 nucleotides line up with TRBD1. The CDR3 consists of 13 residues. V lost 1 base, J lost 9 bases, and 5 bases stayed unmatched. CDR3: CASSLGGTAQAFF. In DNA form, the CDR3 reads TGTGCCAGCAGTTTAGGGGGGACAGCTCAAGCTTTCTTT.

The chain carries TRBV13 and TRBJ2-7; the D is unclear. The V gene lost 5 bases and the J gene lost 1 base, with 9 bases spanning the gap. The germline gives CDR1 PRHDT, CDR2 FYEKMQ (reference sequence). The CDR3 spans 13 residues. As DNA, the CDR3 is TGTGCCAGCAGCCTCCACGGGTCCTACGAGCAGTACTTC. It yields the protein CASSLHGSYEQYF.

The chain carries TRBV5-5 and TRBJ2-1, with 7 bases identical to TRBD1. With 2 bases clipped from V and 8 bases from J, the junction kept 13 bases outside the gene matches. CDR3 length: 16 amino acids. CDR1 SGHKS and CDR2 YYEKEE come from the germline V gene (reference sequence). This chain's CDR3 is CASSLGPGGIGYEQFF. The CDR3 region has the DNA TGTGCCAGCAGCTTAGGTCCAGGGGGAATCGGCTATGAGCAGTTCTTC.

J is TRBJ1-2 and V is TRBV18; possible D gene TRBD1, 6 bases. CDR1 is KGHSH, CDR2 LQKENI, per germline. With 3 bases removed from V and 1 base from J, the gap between germline ends came to 15 bases. The CDR3 is made up of 16 amino acids. The CDR3 DNA sequence: TGTGCCAGCTCACCCTTGTCCCCGGACAGTAACTATGGCTACACCTTC. It codes for CASSPLSPDSNYGYTF.

For the CDR3, the DNA is TGTGCCAGCAGCCCCCGGGTCGCAACTAATGAAAAACTGTTTTTT. Protein sequence: CASSPRVATNEKLFF. The chain recombines TRBV11-3 with TRBJ1-4; D gene unclear. The ends were cut back, 5 bases at V and 0 bases at J, with 10 bases in the middle. CDR3 length: 15 residues. Per germline, CDR1 SGHNT and CDR2 YENEEA.

Here the CDR3 reads CATSDPGTEEETQYF. The CDR3 coding sequence is TGTGCCACCAGTGATCCCGGGACAGAAGAAGAGACCCAGTACTTC. V and J are TRBV24-1 and TRBJ2-5; 7 bases align to TRBD1. The length of the CDR3 is 15 residues. V gave up 3 bases and J gave up 3 bases; unmatched junction bases: 6. In germline, CDR1 is KGHDR, CDR2 SFDVKD.

This clone was counted a single time. The chain employs TRBV5-6 and TRBJ1-2, with 9 bases lining up with TRBD1. The germline gives CDR1 SGHDT, CDR2 YYEEEE. J was trimmed by 3 bases and V by 1 base; bases with no gene match: 4. CDR3 length: 15 residues. CDR3 sequence: CASSLNRGLYYGYTF. The DNA for the CDR3 is TGTGCCAGCAGCTTGAACAGGGGGCTCTACTATGGCTACACCTTC.

The V and J genes are TRBV9 and TRBJ1-1; D is undetermined. Germline CDR1 is SGDLS and CDR2 is YYNGEE. The length of the CDR3 is 13 residues. V lost 0 bases to trimming and J lost 3 bases, with 6 bases between them. This chain's CDR3 is CASSVDPYTEAFF. CDR3 bases: TGTGCCAGCAGCGTAGATCCTTACACTGAAGCTTTCTTT.

In this sample, this clone turned up a few times. V is TRBV5-4 and J is TRBJ2-1; 10 bases match TRBD1. There are 12 residues in the CDR3. CDR1 is SGHNT and CDR2 is YYREEE in the germline V gene (reference sequence). The V gene end was trimmed by 2 bases and the J gene end by 12 bases; junction bases not matched to a gene: 2. The CDR3 region is CASSFRDRGQFF. The CDR3 region has the DNA TGTGCCAGCAGCTTCCGGGACAGGGGGCAGTTCTTC.

The CDR3 spells CASTPSGISFAGELFF. DNA of the CDR3: TGTGCCAGTACCCCATCGGGGATTTCATTTGCCGGGGAGCTGTTTTTT. The chain employs TRBV19 and TRBJ2-2; possible D gene TRBD2, 5 bases. V lost 7 bases and J 6 bases, leaving 21 bases between the germline ends. The length of the CDR3 is 16 residues. Germline V gene lookup returns CDR1 LNHDA and CDR2 SQIVND (reference sequence).

The CDR3 is CASSLAGGPETQYF. The CDR3 DNA sequence: TGTGCCAGCAGTTTAGCGGGAGGGCCAGAGACCCAGTACTTC. The V call is TRBV6-5, the J call TRBJ2-5; 11 bases are shared with TRBD2. V trimming: 4 bases; J trimming: 4 bases; junction bases outside the gene matches: 2. The CDR3 length is 14 residues. Germline V CDR1 and CDR2: MNHEY, SVGAGI.

V gene TRBV10-3 combines with J gene TRBJ1-2, with D possibly being TRBD1 (5 bases). V was cut by 7 bases and J by 3 bases, with 15 bases left in between. The CDR3 covers 14 residues. The germline gives CDR1 ENHRY, CDR2 SYGVKD. The CDR3: CAIIQAFPDYGYTF. Written as DNA, the CDR3 is TGTGCCATCATACAGGCCTTTCCTGACTATGGCTACACCTTC.

This chain links TRBV2 with TRBJ1-5; no clear D gene. Germline V CDR1 and CDR2: SNHLY, FYNNEI. The CDR3 has 13 amino acids. The V end lost 3 bases, the J end lost 4 bases, and 7 bases lay between the germline ends. The CDR3 is CASSEEMNQPQHF. The DNA of the CDR3 is TGTGCCAGCAGTGAGGAGATGAATCAGCCCCAGCATTTT. The full variable domain, in which reference TRBV2 and TRBJ1-5 provide the parts outside the CDR3, is EPEVTQTPSHQVTQMGQEVILRCVPISNHLYFYWYRQILGQKVEFLVSFYNNEISEKSEIFDDQFSVERPDGSNFTLKIRSTKLEDSAMYFCASSEEMNQPQHFGDGTRLSIL.

The chain uses TRBV9 and TRBJ2-5; TRBD2 is a possible D gene (5 bases). Trimming removed 3 bases at V and 7 bases at J, with 16 bases between. This CDR3 comprises 14 residues. From germline, CDR1 is SGDLS and CDR2 YYNGEE. The CDR3, as DNA: TGTGCCAGCAGCGCGACTACCTCTCGTTGGACCCAGTACTTC. Protein sequence: CASSATTSRWTQYF.

The chain employs TRBV27 and TRBJ2-7, with 8 nucleotides matching TRBD2. This CDR3 region has 15 residues. The trim removed 3 bases at V and 2 bases at J, leaving 6 bases unmatched. The germline CDR1 and CDR2 sequences are MNHEY and SMNVEV (reference sequence). The CDR3 loop reads CASSFIAGGTYEQYF. The CDR3 coding sequence is TGTGCCAGCAGTTTCATTGCGGGAGGAACCTACGAGCAGTACTTC.

The J gene is TRBJ1-6, the V gene TRBV5-1, with 11 bases identical to TRBD1. The CDR3 loop spans 16 amino acids. V lost 3 bases to trimming and J lost 9 bases; unmatched junction nucleotides: 8. Germline lookup yields CDR1 SGHRS and CDR2 YFSETQ. CDR3 DNA: TGCGCCAGCAGCTCTGGGACAGGGGGTGAAGGTTCACCCCTCCACTTT. It specifies CASSSGTGGEGSPLHF.

This chain uses TRBV10-3 with TRBJ1-1; a possible D gene is TRBD1 (5 bases). This CDR3 is built from 13 residues. Trimming removed 8 bases from V and 3 bases from J, with 13 bases in between. Germline loops: CDR1 ENHRY, CDR2 SYGVKD. CDR3 nucleotide sequence: TGTGCCATCGCTCCCAGGGTCGACACTGAAGCTTTCTTT. It specifies CAIAPRVDTEAFF.

Note on this clone: The sample holds other DNA sequences that translate to the same CDR3. This sequence joins TRBV7-9 and TRBJ1-5; D ambiguous. Germline CDR1 SEHNR, CDR2 FQNEAQ (reference sequence). V lost 3 bases and J lost 4, with 4 bases in between. There are 12 residues in the CDR3. The CDR3 protein is CASSFSNQPQHF. The DNA for the CDR3 is TGTGCCAGCAGCTTTTCAAATCAGCCCCAGCATTTT.

This chain links TRBV6-1 with TRBJ1-5; D remains ambiguous. CDR1 is MNHNS, CDR2 SASEGT, per germline. This CDR3 spans 14 amino acids. Trimming removed 2 bases at V and 7 bases at J, with 12 bases between. The CDR3, as DNA: TGTGCCAGCAGTGAATATGAGGGAACCCAGCCCCAGCATTTT. Its translation: CASSEYEGTQPQHF.

The V and J genes are TRBV6-6 and TRBJ2-1; 7 nucleotides agree with TRBD1. The V segment lost 1 base and the J segment 10 bases; nucleotides outside the gene matches: 4. CDR3 length equals 13 residues. Germline loops: CDR1 MNHNY, CDR2 SVGAGI (reference sequence). CDR3 DNA sequence: TGTGCCAGCAGTTACTTGACAGGGCTAGAGCAGTTCTTC. This translates into CASSYLTGLEQFF.

The rearrangement uses TRBV3-1 (or the pseudogene TRBV3-2) and TRBJ2-2; no clear D gene. There are 12 residues in the CDR3. V was shortened by 4 bases and J by 2 bases, with 2 bases between the two germline ends. Germline V gene sequence: CDR1 LGHDT, CDR2 YNNKEL (reference sequence). The CDR3 DNA is TGTGCCAGCAGCCCAAACACCGGGGAGCTGTTTTTT. Translating gives CASSPNTGELFF.

The chain uses TRBV10-2 and TRBJ1-1, with TRBD1 as a possible D gene (6 bases). This CDR3 is built from 13 residues. Germline V CDR1 and CDR2: WSHSY, SAAADI. Trimming pared 6 bases from V and 7 bases from J, leaving 15 bases between. CDR3 protein: CASRPAGAGEAFF. CDR3 DNA sequence: TGCGCCAGCAGGCCCGCAGGGGCCGGTGAAGCTTTCTTT.

This chain uses TRBV11-3 with TRBJ2-2; 10 bases match TRBD2. Germline V gene sequence: CDR1 SGHNT, CDR2 YENEEA. The junction had 5 bases not matched to a gene; V was cut back by 2 bases and J by 5 bases. The CDR3 contains 16 residues. The DNA of the CDR3 is TGTGCCAGCAGCTTAAATCCTAGCGGGAGTACCGGGGAGCTGTTTTTT. Protein: CASSLNPSGSTGELFF.

The chain employs TRBV19 and TRBJ1-5; possible D gene TRBD1, 5 bases. The V end lost 6 bases, the J end lost 6 bases, and 18 bases lay between the germline ends. CDR1 and CDR2 from the germline V gene are LNHDA and SQIVND (reference sequence). This CDR3 has 15 residues. The CDR3 DNA is TGTGCCAGTAGCAGGGACTTACTAAACAGTCAGCCCCAGCATTTT. Translated: CASSRDLLNSQPQHF.

The chain employs TRBV6-5 and TRBJ2-6, with D possibly matching TRBD1 (5 bases). Trimming pared 3 bases from V and 4 bases from J, leaving 10 bases between. The germline CDR1 and CDR2 sequences are MNHEY and SVGAGI. This CDR3 has 15 residues. Here the CDR3 reads CASSYSGSGANVLTF. CDR3 DNA sequence: TGTGCCAGCAGTTATTCAGGGTCCGGGGCCAACGTCCTGACTTTC.